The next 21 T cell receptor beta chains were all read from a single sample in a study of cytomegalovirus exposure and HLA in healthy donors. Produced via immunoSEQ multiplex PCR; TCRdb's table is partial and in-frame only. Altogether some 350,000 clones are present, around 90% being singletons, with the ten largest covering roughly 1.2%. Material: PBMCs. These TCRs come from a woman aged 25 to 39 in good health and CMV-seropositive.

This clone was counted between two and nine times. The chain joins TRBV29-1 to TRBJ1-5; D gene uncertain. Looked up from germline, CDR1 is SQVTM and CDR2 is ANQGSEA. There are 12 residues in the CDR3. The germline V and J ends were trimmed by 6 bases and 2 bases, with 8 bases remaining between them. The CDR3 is CSVVSGNQPQHF. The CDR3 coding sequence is TGCAGCGTCGTCTCAGGCAATCAGCCCCAGCATTTT.

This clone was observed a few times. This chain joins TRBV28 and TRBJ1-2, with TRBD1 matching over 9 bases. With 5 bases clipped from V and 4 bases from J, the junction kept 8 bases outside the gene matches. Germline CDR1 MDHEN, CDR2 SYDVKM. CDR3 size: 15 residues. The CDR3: CASSTPQGAGYGYTF. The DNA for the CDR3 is TGTGCCAGCAGTACTCCACAGGGGGCCGGCTATGGCTACACCTTC.

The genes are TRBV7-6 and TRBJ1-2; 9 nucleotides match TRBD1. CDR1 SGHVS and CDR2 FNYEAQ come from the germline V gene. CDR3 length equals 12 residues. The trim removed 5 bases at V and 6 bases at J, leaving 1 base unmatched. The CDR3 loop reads CASSTGGDGYTF. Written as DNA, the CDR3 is TGTGCCAGCAGCACAGGGGGCGATGGCTACACCTTC.

The CDR3 coding sequence is TGTGCCAGCAGCACCCTCGTAGCTCAAGAGACCCAGTACTTC. Protein sequence: CASSTLVAQETQYF. The J gene is TRBJ2-5, the V gene TRBV9; D ambiguous. The V end was cut by 4 bases, the J end by 2 bases, with 12 bases between. This CDR3 region has 14 residues. CDR1 and CDR2 (germline): SGDLS, YYNGEE.

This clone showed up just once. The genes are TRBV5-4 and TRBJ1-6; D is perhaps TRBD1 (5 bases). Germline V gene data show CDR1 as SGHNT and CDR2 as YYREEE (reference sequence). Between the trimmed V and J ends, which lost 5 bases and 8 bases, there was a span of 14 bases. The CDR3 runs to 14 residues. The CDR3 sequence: CASSQGERDSPLHF. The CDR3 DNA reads TGTGCCAGCAGTCAGGGAGAGAGGGATTCACCCCTCCACTTT.

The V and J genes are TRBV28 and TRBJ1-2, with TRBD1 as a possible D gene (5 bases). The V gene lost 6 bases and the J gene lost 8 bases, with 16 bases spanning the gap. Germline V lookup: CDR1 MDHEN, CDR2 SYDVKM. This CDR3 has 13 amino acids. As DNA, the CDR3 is TGTGCCAGCAGATCAGGGATCCCTTGGGGCTACACCTTC. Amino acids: CASRSGIPWGYTF.

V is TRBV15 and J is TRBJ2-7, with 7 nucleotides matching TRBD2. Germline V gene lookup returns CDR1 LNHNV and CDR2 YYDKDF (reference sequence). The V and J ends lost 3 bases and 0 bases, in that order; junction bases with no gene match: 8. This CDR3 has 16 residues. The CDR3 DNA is TGTGCCACCAGCAGGGATTTTACTAGCGTCTCCTACGAGCAGTACTTC. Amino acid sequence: CATSRDFTSVSYEQYF.

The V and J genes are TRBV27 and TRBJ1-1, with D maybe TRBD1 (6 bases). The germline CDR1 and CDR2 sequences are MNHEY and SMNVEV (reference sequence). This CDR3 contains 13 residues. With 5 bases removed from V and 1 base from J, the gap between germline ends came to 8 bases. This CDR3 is CASSPTGNTEAFF. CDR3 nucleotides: TGTGCCAGCAGTCCGACAGGGAACACTGAAGCTTTCTTT.

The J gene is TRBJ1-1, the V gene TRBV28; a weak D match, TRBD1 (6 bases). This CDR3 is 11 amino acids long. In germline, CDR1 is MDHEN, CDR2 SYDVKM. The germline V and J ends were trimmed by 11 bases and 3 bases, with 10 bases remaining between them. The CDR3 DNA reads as TGTGCCGTCCAGGGGCACACTGAAGCTTTCTTT. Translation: CAVQGHTEAFF.

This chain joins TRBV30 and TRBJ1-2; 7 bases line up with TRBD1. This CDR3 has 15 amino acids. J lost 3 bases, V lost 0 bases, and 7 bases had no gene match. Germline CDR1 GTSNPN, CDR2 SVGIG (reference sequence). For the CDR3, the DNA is TGTGCCTGGAGTGTACAGGGACAGAGCCACTATGGCTACACCTTC. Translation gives CAWSVQGQSHYGYTF.

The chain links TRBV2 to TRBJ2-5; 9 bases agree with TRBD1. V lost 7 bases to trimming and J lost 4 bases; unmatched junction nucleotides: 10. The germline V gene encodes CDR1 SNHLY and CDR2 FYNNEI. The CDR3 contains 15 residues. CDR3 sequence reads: CASIKRRQGGETQYF. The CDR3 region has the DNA TGTGCCAGCATCAAGAGGAGACAGGGGGGAGAGACCCAGTACTTC.

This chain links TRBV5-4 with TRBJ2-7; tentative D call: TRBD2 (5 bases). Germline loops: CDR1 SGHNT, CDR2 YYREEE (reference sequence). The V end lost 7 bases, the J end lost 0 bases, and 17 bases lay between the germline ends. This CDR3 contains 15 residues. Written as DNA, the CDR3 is TGTGCCAGCTGGGATCGGGCGGGCAGCTCCTACGAGCAGTACTTC. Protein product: CASWDRAGSSYEQYF.

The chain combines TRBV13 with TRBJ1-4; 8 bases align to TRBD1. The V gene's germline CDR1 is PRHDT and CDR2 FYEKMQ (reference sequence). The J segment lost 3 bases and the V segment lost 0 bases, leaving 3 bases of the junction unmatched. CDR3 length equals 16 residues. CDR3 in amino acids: CASSLGRGLSNEKLFF. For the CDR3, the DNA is TGTGCCAGCAGCTTAGGCAGGGGGCTATCTAATGAAAAACTGTTTTTT.

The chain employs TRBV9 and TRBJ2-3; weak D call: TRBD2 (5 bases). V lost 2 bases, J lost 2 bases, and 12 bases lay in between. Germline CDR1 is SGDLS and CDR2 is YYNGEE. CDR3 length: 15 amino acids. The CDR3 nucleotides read TGTGCCAGCAGCGTCGTGGGAGTGAACACAGATACGCAGTATTTT. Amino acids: CASSVVGVNTDTQYF.

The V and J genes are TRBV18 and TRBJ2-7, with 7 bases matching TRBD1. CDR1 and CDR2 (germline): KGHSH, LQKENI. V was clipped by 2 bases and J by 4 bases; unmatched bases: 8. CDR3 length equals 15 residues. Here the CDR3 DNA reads TGTGCCAGCTCACCAGGGACAGCCTTACGGTACGAGCAGTACTTC. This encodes CASSPGTALRYEQYF.

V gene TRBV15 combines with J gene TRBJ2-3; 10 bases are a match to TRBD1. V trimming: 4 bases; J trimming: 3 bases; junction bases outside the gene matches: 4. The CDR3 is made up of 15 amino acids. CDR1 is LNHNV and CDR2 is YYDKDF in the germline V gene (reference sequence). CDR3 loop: CATSTPGQGTDTQYF. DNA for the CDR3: TGTGCCACCAGCACACCGGGACAGGGGACAGATACGCAGTATTTT.

For the CDR3, the DNA is TGCGCCAGCAGCTTTGATGGTCAGCCGAATCAGCCCCAGCATTTT. It yields the protein CASSFDGQPNQPQHF. This chain joins TRBV5-1 and TRBJ1-5; D gene unclear. Trimming removed 2 bases from V and 4 bases from J, with 13 bases in between. The CDR3 is 15 amino acids. Germline V gene sequence: CDR1 SGHRS, CDR2 YFSETQ.

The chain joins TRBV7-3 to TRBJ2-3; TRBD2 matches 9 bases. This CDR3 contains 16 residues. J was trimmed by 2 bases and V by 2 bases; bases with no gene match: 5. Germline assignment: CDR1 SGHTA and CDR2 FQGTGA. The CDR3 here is CASSLSLAGFTDTQYF. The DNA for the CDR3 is TGTGCCAGCAGCTTATCGCTAGCGGGGTTCACAGATACGCAGTATTTT.

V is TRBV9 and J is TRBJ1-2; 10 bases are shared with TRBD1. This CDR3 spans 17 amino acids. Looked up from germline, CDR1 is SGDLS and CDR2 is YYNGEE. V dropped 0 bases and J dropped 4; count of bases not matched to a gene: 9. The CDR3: CASSVATGTGALYGYTF. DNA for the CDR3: TGTGCCAGCAGCGTAGCTACCGGGACAGGGGCCCTCTATGGCTACACCTTC.

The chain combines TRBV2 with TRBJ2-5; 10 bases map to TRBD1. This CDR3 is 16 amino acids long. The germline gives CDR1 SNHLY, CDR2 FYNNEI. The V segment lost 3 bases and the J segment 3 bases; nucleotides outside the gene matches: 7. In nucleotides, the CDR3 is TGTGCCAGCAGTGAGAGCCCCGGGACAGGGGAAGAGACCCAGTACTTC. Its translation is CASSESPGTGEETQYF. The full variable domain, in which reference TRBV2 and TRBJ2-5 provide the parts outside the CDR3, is EPEVTQTPSHQVTQMGQEVILRCVPISNHLYFYWYRQILGQKVEFLVSFYNNEISEKSEIFDDQFSVERPDGSNFTLKIRSTKLEDSAMYFCASSESPGTGEETQYFGPGTRLLVL.

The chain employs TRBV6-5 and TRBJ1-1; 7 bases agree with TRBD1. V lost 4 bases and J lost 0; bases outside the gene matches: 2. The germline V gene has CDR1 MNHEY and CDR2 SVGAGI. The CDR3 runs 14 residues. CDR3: CASSLDRMNTEAFF. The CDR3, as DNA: TGTGCCAGCAGTTTGGACAGGATGAACACTGAAGCTTTCTTT.